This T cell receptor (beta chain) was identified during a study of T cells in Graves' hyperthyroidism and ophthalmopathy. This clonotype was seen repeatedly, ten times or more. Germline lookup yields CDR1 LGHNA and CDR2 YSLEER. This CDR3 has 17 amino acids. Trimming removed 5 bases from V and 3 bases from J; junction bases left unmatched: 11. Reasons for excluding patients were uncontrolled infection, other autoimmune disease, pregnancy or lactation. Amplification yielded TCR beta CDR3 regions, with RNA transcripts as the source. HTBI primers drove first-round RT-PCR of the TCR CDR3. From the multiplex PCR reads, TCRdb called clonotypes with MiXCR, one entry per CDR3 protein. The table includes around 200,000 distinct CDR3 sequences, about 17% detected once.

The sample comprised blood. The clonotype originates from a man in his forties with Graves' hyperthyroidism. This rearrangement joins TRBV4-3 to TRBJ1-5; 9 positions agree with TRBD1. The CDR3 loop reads CASSESIGQGYNQPQHF. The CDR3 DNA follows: TGCGCCAGCAGCGAATCTATAGGACAGGGGTACAATCAGCCCCAGCATTTT.